This T cell receptor (beta chain) came from a study of cytotoxic CD8 clonotypes in ibrutinib-treated CLL. Study-wide points: Clonality at baseline surpassed age-matched healthy donors and tracked circulating CD8+ T-cell counts.

TCRdb's copy holds only in-frame clones and misses some; the assay was immunoSEQ multiplex PCR. The sample holds some 140,000 clones, under 95% seen once. The sample holds one count of this clone. Its antigen remains unknown. The specimen comprised PBMCs, sampled after 12 months of ibrutinib treatment. The TCR originated in a human donor with chronic lymphocytic leukemia.

CDR3: CASSGSQETQYF. The CDR3 region has the DNA TGTGCCAGCAGCGGCAGCCAAGAGACCCAGTACTTC. The rearrangement uses TRBV11-3 and TRBJ2-5; no clear D. Per the germline V gene, CDR1 is SGHNT and CDR2 is YENEEA. The CDR3 runs to 12 residues. With 5 bases removed from V and 1 base from J, the gap between germline ends came to 5 bases.